The clone carrying this TCR beta chain was seen more than once but under ten times. What it binds is not known. The data stem from a study of T-cell memory formation after mild COVID-19. Study at large: The study found TCR clusters largely donor specific.

V shed 4 bases, J shed 4 bases, and the junction held 7 bases outside the gene matches. Germline V gives CDR1 MDHEN, CDR2 SYDVKM. The CDR3 is 14 amino acids. Study conclusions and caveats: Pre-infection memory harbored some responding clones, suggesting cross-reactive memory joined. Whether second-wave clones peaking at day 37 were SARS-CoV-2 specific went unconfirmed.

Using constant-segment primers, 5'RACE produced TCR alpha and TCR beta cDNA libraries carrying sample barcodes and UMIs. TCRdb processed the 5' RACE reads anew with MiXCR; each CDR3 protein has one entry. Of 55,000 to 80,000 distinct CDR3 sequences in the sample, 9.3% are singletons; the top ten hold 1.1%. V gene TRBV28 combines with J gene TRBJ2-7, with 7 bases that match TRBD1. The receptor's source is a man younger than 35 who had mild COVID-19 (a few samples of this study predate the infection). Cell type and time point are not known. Sequencing was performed on PBMCs or a T cell subset sorted from them (not recorded which). The CDR3 is CASSSSTGIYEQYV. The CDR3 DNA sequence: TGTGCCAGCAGTTCCTCGACAGGGATTTACGAGCAGTACGTC.